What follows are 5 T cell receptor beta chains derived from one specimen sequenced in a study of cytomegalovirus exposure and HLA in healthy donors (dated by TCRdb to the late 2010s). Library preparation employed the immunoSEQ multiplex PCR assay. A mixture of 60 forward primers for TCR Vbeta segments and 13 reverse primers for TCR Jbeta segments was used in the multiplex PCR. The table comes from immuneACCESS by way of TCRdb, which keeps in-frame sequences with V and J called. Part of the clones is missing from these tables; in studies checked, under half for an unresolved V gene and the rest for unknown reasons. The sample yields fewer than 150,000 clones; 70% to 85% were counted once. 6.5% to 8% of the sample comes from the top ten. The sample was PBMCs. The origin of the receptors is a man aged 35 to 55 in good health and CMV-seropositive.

The CDR3 is CSVDPGGTGELFF. CDR3 nucleotides: TGCAGCGTTGATCCAGGGGGGACCGGGGAGCTGTTTTTT. The V gene is TRBV29-1, the J gene TRBJ2-2; a weak D match, TRBD1 (7 bases). The CDR3 covers 13 residues. CDR1 and CDR2 from the germline V gene are SQVTM and ANQGSEA. V was cut by 3 bases and J by 5 bases, with 10 bases left in between.

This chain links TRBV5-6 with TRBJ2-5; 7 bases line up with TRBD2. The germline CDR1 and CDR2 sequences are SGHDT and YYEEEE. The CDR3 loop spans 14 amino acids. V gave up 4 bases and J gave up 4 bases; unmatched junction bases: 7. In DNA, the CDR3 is TGTGCCAGCAGCGCCCGGGACTACGGAGAGACCCAGTACTTC. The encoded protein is CASSARDYGETQYF.

CDR3 bases: TGTGCCAGCAACCCAGCGGGGACCTACAATGAGCAGTTCTTC. This sequence encodes CASNPAGTYNEQFF. The chain recombines TRBV27 with TRBJ2-1, with 7 bases lining up with TRBD2. CDR1 and CDR2 from the germline V gene are MNHEY and SMNVEV (reference sequence). This CDR3 region has 14 residues. Trimming removed 7 bases from V and 2 bases from J; junction bases left unmatched: 5.

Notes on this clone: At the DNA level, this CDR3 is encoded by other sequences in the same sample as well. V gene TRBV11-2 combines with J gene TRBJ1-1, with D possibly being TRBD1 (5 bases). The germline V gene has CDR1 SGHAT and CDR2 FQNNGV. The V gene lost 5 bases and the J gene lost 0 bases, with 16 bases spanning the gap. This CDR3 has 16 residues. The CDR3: CASSAGRQLMNTEAFF. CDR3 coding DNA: TGTGCCAGCAGCGCGGGGAGACAGCTAATGAACACTGAAGCTTTCTTT.

Here the CDR3 reads CASSLEAGAVYGYTF. CDR3 DNA: TGCGCCAGCAGCTTGGAGGCGGGGGCTGTCTATGGCTACACCTTC. The chain joins TRBV5-1 to TRBJ1-2; possibly TRBD1 for D (6 bases). Between the trimmed V and J ends, which lost 0 bases and 4 bases, there was a span of 13 bases. CDR3 length equals 15 residues. From germline, CDR1 is SGHRS and CDR2 YFSETQ. Together with reference TRBV5-1 and TRBJ1-2, the CDR3 gives the full variable domain: KAGVTQTPRYLIKTRGQQVTLSCSPISGHRSVSWYQQTPGQGLQFLFEYFSETQRNKGNFPGRFSGRQFSNSRSEMNVSTLELGDSALYLCASSLEAGAVYGYTFGSGTRLTVV.